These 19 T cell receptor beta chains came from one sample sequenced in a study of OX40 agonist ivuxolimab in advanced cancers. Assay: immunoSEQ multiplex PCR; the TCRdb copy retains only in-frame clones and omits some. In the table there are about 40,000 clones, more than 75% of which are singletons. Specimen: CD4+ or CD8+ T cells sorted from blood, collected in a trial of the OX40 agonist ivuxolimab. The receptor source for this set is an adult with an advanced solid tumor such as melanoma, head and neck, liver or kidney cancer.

The CDR3 nucleotides are TGTGCCAGCAGCGTACAGGACAGATTTAATGAAAAACTGTTTTTT. As protein: CASSVQDRFNEKLFF. The V gene is TRBV7-8, the J gene TRBJ1-4; a weak D match, TRBD1 (6 bases). The V and J ends lost 5 bases and 4 bases respectively, with 14 bases between them. CDR1 and CDR2 (germline): SGHVS, FQNEAQ. This CDR3 region has 15 residues.

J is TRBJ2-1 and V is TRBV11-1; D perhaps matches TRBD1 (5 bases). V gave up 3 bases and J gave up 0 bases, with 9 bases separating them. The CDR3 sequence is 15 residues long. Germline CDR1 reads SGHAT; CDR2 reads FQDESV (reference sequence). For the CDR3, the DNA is TGTGCCAGCAGCTTGGCAGGGTACTCCTACAATGAGCAGTTCTTC. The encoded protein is CASSLAGYSYNEQFF.

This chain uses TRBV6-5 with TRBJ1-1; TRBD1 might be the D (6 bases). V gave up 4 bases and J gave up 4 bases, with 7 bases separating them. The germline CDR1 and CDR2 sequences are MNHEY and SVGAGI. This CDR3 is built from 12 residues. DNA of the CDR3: TGTGCCAGCAGTTGGGGGGCCACTGAAGCTTTCTTT. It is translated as CASSWGATEAFF.

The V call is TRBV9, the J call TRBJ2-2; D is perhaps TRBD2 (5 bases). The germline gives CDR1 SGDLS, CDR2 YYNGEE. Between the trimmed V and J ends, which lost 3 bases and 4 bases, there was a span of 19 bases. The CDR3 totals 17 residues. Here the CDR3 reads CASSDPLLRRSTGELFF. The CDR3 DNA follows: TGTGCCAGCAGCGATCCACTACTGAGGAGGAGCACCGGGGAGCTGTTTTTT.

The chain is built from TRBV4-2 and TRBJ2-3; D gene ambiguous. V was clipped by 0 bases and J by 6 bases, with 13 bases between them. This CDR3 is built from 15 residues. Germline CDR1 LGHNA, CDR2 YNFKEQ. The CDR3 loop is CASSQDFRGSDTQYF. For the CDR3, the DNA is TGTGCCAGCAGCCAAGATTTTCGCGGTTCGGATACGCAGTATTTT.

This chain's CDR3 is CASSNHYEQYF. The CDR3 DNA reads as TGTGCCAGTAGTAACCACTACGAGCAGTACTTC. This chain uses TRBV19 with TRBJ2-7; D remains ambiguous. In germline, CDR1 is LNHDA, CDR2 SQIVND (reference sequence). The V end was cut by 4 bases, the J end by 3 bases, with 4 bases between. CDR3 length: 11 amino acids.

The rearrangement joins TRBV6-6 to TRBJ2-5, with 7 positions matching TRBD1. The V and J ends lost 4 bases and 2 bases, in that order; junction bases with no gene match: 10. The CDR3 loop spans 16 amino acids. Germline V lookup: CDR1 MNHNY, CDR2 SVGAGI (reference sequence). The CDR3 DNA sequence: TGTGCCAGCAGTTCAGGGGGACACCTTAGACAAGAGACCCAGTACTTC. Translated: CASSSGGHLRQETQYF.

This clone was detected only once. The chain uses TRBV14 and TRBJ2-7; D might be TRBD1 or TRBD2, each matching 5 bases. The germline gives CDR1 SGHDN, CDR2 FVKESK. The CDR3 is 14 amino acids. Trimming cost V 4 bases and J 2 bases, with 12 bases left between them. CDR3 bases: TGTGCCAGCAGCCTAAGGGACGGGACCTACGAGCAGTACTTC. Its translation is CASSLRDGTYEQYF.

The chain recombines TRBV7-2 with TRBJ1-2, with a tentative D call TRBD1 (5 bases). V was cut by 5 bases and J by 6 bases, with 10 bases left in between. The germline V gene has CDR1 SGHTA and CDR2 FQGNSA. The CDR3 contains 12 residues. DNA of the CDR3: TGTGCCAGCAGCCCCCAGGGCAATGGCTACACCTTC. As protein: CASSPQGNGYTF.

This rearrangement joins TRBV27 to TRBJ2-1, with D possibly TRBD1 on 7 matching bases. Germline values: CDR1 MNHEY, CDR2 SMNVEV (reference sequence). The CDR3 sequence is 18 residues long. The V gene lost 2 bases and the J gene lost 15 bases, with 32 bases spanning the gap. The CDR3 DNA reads TGTGCCAGCAGTTTAACAGGGACCAGGGGGGACGTCTCCGGGAGCAGGTTCTTC. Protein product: CASSLTGTRGDVSGSRFF.

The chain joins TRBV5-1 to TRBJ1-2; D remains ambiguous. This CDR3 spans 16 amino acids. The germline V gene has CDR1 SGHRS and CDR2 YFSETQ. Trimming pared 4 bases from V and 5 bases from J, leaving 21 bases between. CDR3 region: CASSPATKALEYGYTF. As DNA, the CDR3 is TGCGCCAGCAGCCCGGCGACGAAGGCCCTGGAGTATGGCTACACCTTC. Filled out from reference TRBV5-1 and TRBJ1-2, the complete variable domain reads KAGVTQTPRYLIKTRGQQVTLSCSPISGHRSVSWYQQTPGQGLQFLFEYFSETQRNKGNFPGRFSGRQFSNSRSEMNVSTLELGDSALYLCASSPATKALEYGYTFGSGTRLTVV.

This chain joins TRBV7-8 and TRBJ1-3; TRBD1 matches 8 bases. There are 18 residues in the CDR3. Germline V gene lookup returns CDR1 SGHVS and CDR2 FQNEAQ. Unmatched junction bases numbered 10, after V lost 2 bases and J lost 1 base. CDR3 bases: TGTGCCAGCAGCTTAACGATGACAGGGGTTTTGTCTGGAAACACCATATATTTT. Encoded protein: CASSLTMTGVLSGNTIYF.

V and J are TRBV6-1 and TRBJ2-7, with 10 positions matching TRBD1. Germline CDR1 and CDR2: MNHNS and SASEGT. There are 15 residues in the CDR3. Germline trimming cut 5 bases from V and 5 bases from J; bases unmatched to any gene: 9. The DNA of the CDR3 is TGTGCCAGCAGTATCAGACAGGGGGCTTGGAACGAGCAGTACTTC. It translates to CASSIRQGAWNEQYF.

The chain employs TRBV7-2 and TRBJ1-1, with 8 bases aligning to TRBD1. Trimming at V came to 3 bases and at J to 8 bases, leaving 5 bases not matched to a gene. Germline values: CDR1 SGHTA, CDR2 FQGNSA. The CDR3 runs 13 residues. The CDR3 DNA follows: TGTGCCAGCAGCTTGGGGACAGGCCAAGAAGCTTTCTTT. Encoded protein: CASSLGTGQEAFF.

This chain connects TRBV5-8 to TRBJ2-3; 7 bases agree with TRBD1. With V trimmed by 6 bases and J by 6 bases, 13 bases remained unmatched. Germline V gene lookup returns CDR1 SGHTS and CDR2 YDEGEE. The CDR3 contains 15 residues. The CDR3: CASKPDRDLADTQYF. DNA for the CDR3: TGTGCCAGCAAGCCAGACAGGGATCTTGCGGATACGCAGTATTTT.

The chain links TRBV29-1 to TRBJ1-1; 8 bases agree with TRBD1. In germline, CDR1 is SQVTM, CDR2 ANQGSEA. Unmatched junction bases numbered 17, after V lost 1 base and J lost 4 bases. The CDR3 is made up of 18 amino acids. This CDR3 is CSVEVITGQGFWGTEAFF. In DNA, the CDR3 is TGCAGCGTTGAAGTGATTACAGGACAGGGCTTTTGGGGCACTGAAGCTTTCTTT.

The CDR3 DNA reads as TGTGCCAGTAGTATAGGCCCCGTCTCGATGAACACTGAAGCTTTCTTT. Its translation is CASSIGPVSMNTEAFF. This rearrangement joins TRBV19 to TRBJ1-1; D call uncertain. V was clipped by 1 base and J by 0 bases, with 12 bases between them. Germline loops: CDR1 LNHDA, CDR2 SQIVND (reference sequence). The length of the CDR3 is 16 residues.

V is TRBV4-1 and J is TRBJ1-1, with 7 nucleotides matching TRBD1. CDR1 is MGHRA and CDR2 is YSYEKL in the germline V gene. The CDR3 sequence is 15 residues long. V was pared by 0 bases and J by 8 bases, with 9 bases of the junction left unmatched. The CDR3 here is CASSQEGSGGWEAFF. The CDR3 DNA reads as TGCGCCAGCAGCCAAGAGGGGTCAGGGGGATGGGAAGCTTTCTTT.

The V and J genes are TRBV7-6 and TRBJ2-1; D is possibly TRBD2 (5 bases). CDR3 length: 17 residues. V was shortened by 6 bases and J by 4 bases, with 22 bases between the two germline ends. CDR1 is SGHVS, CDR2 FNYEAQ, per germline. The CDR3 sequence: CASRLLGPESGYNEQFF. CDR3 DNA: TGTGCCAGCAGATTACTAGGGCCAGAGTCGGGGTACAATGAGCAGTTCTTC.